These 5 T cell receptor beta chains came from one sample sequenced in a study of T cells in Graves' hyperthyroidism and ophthalmopathy. Authors of the study amplified TCR beta CDR3 regions from RNA transcripts. In the first-round RT-PCR of the TCR CDR3, the HTBI primer set was used. A single record per CDR3 protein comes from TCRdb applying MiXCR to the multiplex PCR reads. The table shows more than 500,000 distinct CDR3 sequences, with around 16% occurring only once. The sample taken for sequencing was blood. The receptors shown here come from a woman in her 30s with Graves' ophthalmopathy.

This clonotype has at least ten counts. The genes are TRBV7-2 and TRBJ1-1; D not resolved. Germline CDR1 and CDR2: SGHTA and FQGNSA. V lost 5 bases and J lost 4, with 14 bases in between. The CDR3 length is 14 residues. CDR3 DNA: TGTGCCAGCAGCCCTCCCCTCCTGGGCACTGAAGCTTTCTTT. Protein: CASSPPLLGTEAFF.

This clonotype was seen more than once but under ten times. The gene calls are TRBV28 and TRBJ1-3, with D unresolved. V lost 3 bases and J lost 1, with 10 bases in between. Germline V gene data show CDR1 as MDHEN and CDR2 as SYDVKM. This CDR3 region has 15 residues. The CDR3 reads CASSLTKGSGNTIYF. The CDR3 coding sequence is TGTGCCAGCAGTTTGACAAAAGGGTCTGGAAACACCATATATTTT.

The chain is built from TRBV19 and TRBJ2-1; D tentatively fits TRBD1 or TRBD2 (5 bases each). The CDR3 is made up of 12 amino acids. Trimming took off 5 bases at V and 14 bases at J, with 16 bases between the two ends. CDR1 LNHDA and CDR2 SQIVND come from the germline V gene (reference sequence). CDR3 bases: TGTGCCAGTAGTGGGACCGGAGGACGAAAGTTCTTC. It encodes CASSGTGGRKFF. Full variable domain (rest looked up from reference TRBV19 and TRBJ2-1): DGGITQSPKYLFRKEGQNVTLSCEQNLNHDAMYWYRQDPGQGLRLIYYSQIVNDFQKGDIAEGYSVSREKKESFPLTVTSAQKNPTAFYLCASSGTGGRKFFGPGTRLTVL.

This clonotype appeared many times. The genes are TRBV18 and TRBJ1-6; tentative D call: TRBD1 (6 bases). Germline V gives CDR1 KGHSH, CDR2 LQKENI. With 4 bases removed from V and 7 bases from J, the gap between germline ends came to 14 bases. This CDR3 has 15 residues. The CDR3: CASSLEGQPNSPLHF. DNA for the CDR3: TGTGCCAGCTCACTTGAGGGACAACCAAATTCACCCCTCCACTTT. Together with reference TRBV18 and TRBJ1-6, the CDR3 gives the full variable domain: NAGVMQNPRHLVRRRGQEARLRCSPMKGHSHVYWYRQLPEEGLKFMVYLQKENIIDESGMPKERFSAEFPKEGPSILRIQQVVRGDSAAYFCASSLEGQPNSPLHFGNGTRLTVT.

This rearrangement joins TRBV20-1 to TRBJ1-3; no definite D call. The CDR3 consists of 14 residues. Germline CDR1 and CDR2: DFQATT and SNEGSKA (reference sequence). V shed 2 bases and J shed 1 base, with 9 bases lying between them. The CDR3: CSARRAASGNTIYF. CDR3 nucleotides: TGCAGTGCTAGACGCGCAGCTTCTGGAAACACCATATATTTT.